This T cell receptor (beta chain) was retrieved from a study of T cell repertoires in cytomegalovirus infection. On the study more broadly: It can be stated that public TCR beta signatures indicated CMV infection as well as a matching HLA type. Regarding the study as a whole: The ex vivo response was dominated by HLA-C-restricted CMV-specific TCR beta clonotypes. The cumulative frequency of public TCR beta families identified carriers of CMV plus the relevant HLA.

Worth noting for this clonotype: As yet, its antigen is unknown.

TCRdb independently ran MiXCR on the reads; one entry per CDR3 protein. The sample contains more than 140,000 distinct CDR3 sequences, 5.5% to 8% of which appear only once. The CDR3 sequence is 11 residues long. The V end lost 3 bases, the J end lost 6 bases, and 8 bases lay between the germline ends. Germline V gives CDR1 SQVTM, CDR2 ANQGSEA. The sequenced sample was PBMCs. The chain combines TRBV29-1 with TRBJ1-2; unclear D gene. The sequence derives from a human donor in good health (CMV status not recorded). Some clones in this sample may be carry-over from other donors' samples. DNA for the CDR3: TGCAGCGTTGAGGTATACCATGGCTACACCTTC. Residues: CSVEVYHGYTF.